The 19 T cell receptor beta chains below all came from one sample that was sequenced in a study of identifying expanded T cells in peripheral blood. Measured with immunoSEQ multiplex PCR; TCRdb has only the in-frame clones, and not every one. The repertoire holds fewer than 55,000 clones, with around 82% as singletons. The specimen sequenced was blood. The receptors originated from a person between 18 and 70 years old in good health.

CDR3 nucleotide sequence: TGTGCCAGCAGCCCAAGCGGGTCGAGCTCCTACGAGCAGTACGTC. Residues: CASSPSGSSSYEQYV. The chain carries TRBV5-6 and TRBJ2-7; D perhaps matches TRBD2 (6 bases). The germline gives CDR1 SGHDT, CDR2 YYEEEE. The germline V and J ends were trimmed by 4 bases and 0 bases, with 14 bases remaining between them. This CDR3 region has 15 residues.

Regarding this clone: The junction departs from the called germline gene at one end, perhaps through a read error. V gene TRBV4-1 combines with J gene TRBJ2-3; 8 bases are a match to TRBD2. The CDR3 has 12 amino acids. Germline loops: CDR1 MGHRA, CDR2 YSYEKL. CDR3 nucleotide sequence: TGCGCCAGCAGCCCAGAGGGAGGGACTAGGGGATTT. This codes for CASSPEGGTRGF.

The V call is TRBV28, the J call TRBJ1-2, with D tentatively TRBD1 (5 bases). This CDR3 is 14 amino acids long. Germline V gene sequence: CDR1 MDHEN, CDR2 SYDVKM. Trimming removed 1 base from V and 8 bases from J, with 14 bases in between. Here the CDR3 reads CASSLLYRFGGYTF. The CDR3, as DNA: TGTGCCAGCAGTTTATTATACAGGTTCGGAGGCTACACCTTC.

V usage is TRBV27 and J usage is TRBJ1-5; the D gene is possibly TRBD1 (5 bases). Per the germline V gene, CDR1 is MNHEY and CDR2 is SMNVEV (reference sequence). Trimming removed 5 bases from V and 4 bases from J, with 12 bases in between. This CDR3 region has 14 residues. Written as DNA, the CDR3 is TGTGCCAGCAGTCCACGGAGGGGAAATCAGCCCCAGCATTTT. Translating it yields CASSPRRGNQPQHF.

The V call is TRBV30, the J call TRBJ1-1, with D unclear. V lost 3 bases, J lost 2 bases, and 10 bases lay in between. CDR3 length: 13 amino acids. Germline V lookup: CDR1 GTSNPN, CDR2 SVGIG (reference sequence). This CDR3 reads CAWRDGLNTEAFF. The CDR3 nucleotides are TGTGCCTGGAGGGACGGATTAAACACTGAAGCTTTCTTT.

The genes are TRBV5-5 and TRBJ2-7; 14 bases agree with TRBD2. V shed 4 bases, J shed 2 bases, and the junction held 5 bases outside the gene matches. Germline V gene lookup returns CDR1 SGHKS and CDR2 YYEKEE (reference sequence). The CDR3 totals 16 residues. The CDR3 here is CASSGGLAGGTYEQYF. CDR3 coding DNA: TGTGCCAGCAGCGGCGGACTAGCGGGAGGTACCTACGAGCAGTACTTC. The full variable domain, its missing parts supplied by reference TRBV5-5 and TRBJ2-7, is DAGVTQSPTHLIKTRGQQVTLRCSPISGHKSVSWYQQVLGQGPQFIFQYYEKEERGRGNFPDRFSARQFPNYSSELNVNALLLGDSALYLCASSGGLAGGTYEQYFGPGTRLTVT.

The chain employs TRBV27 and TRBJ1-6; D may be TRBD1 (6 bases). Germline CDR1 is MNHEY and CDR2 is SMNVEV (reference sequence). Trimming stripped 7 bases from V and 0 bases from J, with 10 bases between. CDR3 length: 15 residues. This CDR3 reads CASKTGSSYNSPLHF. CDR3 DNA: TGTGCCAGCAAAACAGGGAGCTCCTATAATTCACCCCTCCACTTT.

The chain carries TRBV2 and TRBJ1-2, with 11 bases lining up with TRBD1. The CDR3 length is 12 residues. Germline assignment: CDR1 SNHLY and CDR2 FYNNEI. The CDR3 sequence is CVSSRDRGGYTF. The DNA for the CDR3 is TGTGTTAGTAGCCGGGACAGGGGGGGCTACACCTTC. The entire variable domain, with the rest obtained from reference TRBV2 and TRBJ1-2, is as follows: EPEVTQTPSHQVTQMGQEVILRCVPISNHLYFYWYRQILGQKVEFLVSFYNNEISEKSEIFDDQFSVERPDGSNFTLKIRSTKLEDSAMYFCVSSRDRGGYTFGSGTRLTVV.

The chain employs TRBV7-2 and TRBJ1-6; D is unclear. CDR1 is SGHTA, CDR2 FQGNSA, per germline. The length of the CDR3 is 14 residues. V was shortened by 1 base and J by 2 bases, with 3 bases between the two germline ends. The CDR3 nucleotides are TGTGCCAGCAGCTTAGGCCCCTATAATTCACCCCTCCACTTT. Protein product: CASSLGPYNSPLHF.

A few counts support this clone. V is TRBV30 and J is TRBJ1-2; 7 bases fit TRBD1. CDR1 and CDR2 from the germline V gene are GTSNPN and SVGIG (reference sequence). The CDR3 loop spans 13 amino acids. Unmatched junction bases numbered 8, after V lost 3 bases and J lost 7 bases. The CDR3 DNA reads as TGTGCCTGGAGGGGACAGAATACTTTTGGCTACACCTTC. Encoded protein: CAWRGQNTFGYTF.

The V and J genes are TRBV21-1 and TRBJ2-2; the table's D gene call, TRBD1, was not cross checked with the DNA. TRBV21-1 is listed as a pseudogene. This CDR3 is 15 amino acids long. The CDR3 coding sequence is TGTGCCAGCAGCATTCAACAGGGGTACACCGGGGAGCTGTTTTTT. The encoded protein is CASSIQQGYTGELFF.

The rearrangement joins TRBV5-8 to TRBJ1-2, with D tentatively TRBD1 (6 bases). The CDR3 is 15 residues long. Germline-derived CDR1 and CDR2 are SGHTS and YDEGEE. Trimming shortened V by 0 bases and J by 4 bases, and 13 bases separated the two germline ends. The CDR3 spells CASSLDTGPSYGYTF. In nucleotides, the CDR3 is TGTGCCAGCAGCTTGGATACAGGGCCCAGCTATGGCTACACCTTC.

V gene TRBV10-3 combines with J gene TRBJ2-2; D is unclear. The V end lost 10 bases, the J end lost 1 base, and 7 bases lay between the germline ends. Germline V gene sequence: CDR1 ENHRY, CDR2 SYGVKD. The CDR3 contains 12 residues. The DNA of the CDR3 is TGTGCCACCAAAGAGAACACCGGGGAGCTGTTTTTT. This gives the protein CATKENTGELFF.

The chain is built from TRBV30 and TRBJ1-3; D call uncertain. V lost 5 bases to trimming and J lost 0 bases, with 11 bases between them. Germline CDR1 and CDR2: GTSNPN and SVGIG (reference sequence). The CDR3 runs to 14 residues. This CDR3 is CAWGVGISGNTIYF. In nucleotides, the CDR3 is TGTGCCTGGGGGGTAGGCATCTCTGGAAACACCATATATTTT.

The rearrangement joins TRBV29-1 to TRBJ2-5, with D unclear. CDR1 and CDR2 (germline): SQVTM, ANQGSEA. Trimming took 4 bases from V and 0 from J, leaving 6 bases between them. The length of the CDR3 is 12 residues. CDR3 bases: TGCAGCGTTGGCCGCTACCAAGAGACCCAGTACTTC. As protein: CSVGRYQETQYF.

The rearrangement joins TRBV4-2 to TRBJ2-5, with a tentative D call TRBD2 (5 bases). V was shortened by 0 bases and J by 7 bases, with 12 bases between the two germline ends. Germline V gene data show CDR1 as LGHNA and CDR2 as YNFKEQ. The CDR3 extends over 14 amino acids. The CDR3 spells CASSQDSRGGTQYF. The CDR3 region has the DNA TGTGCCAGCAGCCAAGACTCCCGGGGTGGGACCCAGTACTTC.

V usage is TRBV27 and J usage is TRBJ1-1; 9 bases align to TRBD1. CDR1 is MNHEY and CDR2 is SMNVEV in the germline V gene (reference sequence). V was clipped by 7 bases and J by 0 bases; unmatched bases: 6. The CDR3 covers 15 residues. CDR3 sequence (DNA): TGTGCCAGCACCACCGGGACAGGGATGAACACTGAAGCTTTCTTT. As protein: CASTTGTGMNTEAFF.

CDR3 region: CASEGQNYQPLHF. The CDR3 region has the DNA TGTGCCAGCGAGGGGCAGAACTATCAACCCCTCCACTTT. This chain uses TRBV6-1 with TRBJ1-6; perhaps TRBD1 as D (5 bases). CDR1 is MNHNS, CDR2 SASEGT, per germline. With 8 bases removed from V and 12 bases from J, the gap between germline ends came to 17 bases. The CDR3 length is 13 residues.

The chain uses TRBV29-1 and TRBJ2-1, with D tentatively TRBD2 (6 bases). The V end was cut by 1 base, the J end by 4 bases, with 11 bases between. This CDR3 region has 14 residues. The germline gives CDR1 SQVTM, CDR2 ANQGSEA. The CDR3 DNA reads TGCAGCGTTGAAGGCGGGGCGGGGTACAATGAGCAGTTCTTC. Amino acids: CSVEGGAGYNEQFF.